What follows is one TCR beta chain and its context. What it recognizes is unknown. The germline gene is not matched at one end of the junction; a read error may be the cause. The sample belongs to a study of cytomegalovirus exposure and HLA in healthy donors. This CDR3 is 16 amino acids long. CDR1 and CDR2 (germline): SGHTA, FQGNSA. Amplification used 60 Vbeta primers and 13 Jbeta primers. How the authors handled the data: Unique TCR beta chains totaled 65 million to 95 million in a later count, with around 10 million of them shared. TCRdb's copy holds only in-frame clones and misses some; the assay was immunoSEQ multiplex PCR. The V and J calls and clone size were taken over from that table, and D and trimming were inferred from the DNA. The table lists fewer than 110,000 clones, about 81% of them singletons. Study-wide findings and caveats: Several of the most significant clusters were apparently associated with common viral pathogens in a later analysis. A missense variant in DCLRE1C was later tied to TCR beta V- and J-gene trimming.

This TCR came from a man aged 25 to 45 in good health and CMV-seropositive. The chain joins TRBV7-2 to TRBJ2-6, with TRBD1 as a possible D gene (5 bases). The sequencing input was PBMCs. The CDR3 DNA follows: TGTGCCAGCAGCTTAGTGGCGACCTCTGGGGCCAACGGCCTGACTTTC. Translation gives CASSLVATSGANGLTF.